This TCR beta chain was found in a study of T cell changes during pregnancy in multiple sclerosis. The table came from immunoSEQ multiplex PCR; TCRdb's copy has only in-frame clones and leaves some out. The sample has 55,000 to 85,000 clones, around 92% seen once. J lost 6 bases, V lost 0 bases, and 10 bases had no gene match. Germline assignment: CDR1 MGHRA and CDR2 YSYEKL. The CDR3 sequence is 17 residues long. The V call is TRBV4-1, the J call TRBJ2-3, with 9 bases fitting TRBD1. The sample here was peripheral blood, taken after pregnancy. The receptor was isolated from a female donor with multiple sclerosis, enrolled in a pregnancy study. CDR3 DNA: TGCGCCAGCAGCCAAGATATCTCGGGACAGGGTCGTGATACGCAGTATTTT. It encodes CASSQDISGQGRDTQYF.